Below, one T cell receptor beta chain is given with its context. The antigen is undetermined. The PCR made use of 60 Vbeta and 13 Jbeta primers. Sequenced by immunoSEQ multiplex PCR; TCRdb stores in-frame clones only, minus some. Its table records 100,000 to 150,000 clones. These data are taken from a study of cytomegalovirus exposure and HLA in healthy donors. Broader study findings: Confirmation was obtained in vitro that a few CMV-associated chains are specific for CMV antigens.

The sample comprised PBMCs. This TCR came from a woman aged 40 to 50 in good health and CMV-seropositive.

Here the CDR3 reads CASSQDSLTSTSYNEQFF. The CDR3 nucleotides are TGCGCCAGCAGCCAAGATTCCCTAACTAGTACGTCCTACAATGAGCAGTTCTTC. The rearrangement uses TRBV4-1 and TRBJ2-1; D may be TRBD2 (5 bases). The CDR3 is made up of 18 amino acids. The germline V gene has CDR1 MGHRA and CDR2 YSYEKL. V was shortened by 0 bases and J by 1 base, with 16 bases between the two germline ends.